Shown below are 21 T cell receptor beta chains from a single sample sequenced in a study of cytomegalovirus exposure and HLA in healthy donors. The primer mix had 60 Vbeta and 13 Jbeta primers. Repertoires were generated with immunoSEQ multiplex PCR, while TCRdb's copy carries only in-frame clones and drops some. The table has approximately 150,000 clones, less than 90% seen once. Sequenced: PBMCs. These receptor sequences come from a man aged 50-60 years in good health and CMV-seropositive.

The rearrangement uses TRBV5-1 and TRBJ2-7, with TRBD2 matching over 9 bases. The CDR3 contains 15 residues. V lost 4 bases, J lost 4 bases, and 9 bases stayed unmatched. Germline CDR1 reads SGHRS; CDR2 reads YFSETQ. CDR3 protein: CASSEGAGGPYEQYF. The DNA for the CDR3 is TGCGCCAGCAGCGAGGGAGCGGGGGGCCCTTACGAGCAGTACTTC.

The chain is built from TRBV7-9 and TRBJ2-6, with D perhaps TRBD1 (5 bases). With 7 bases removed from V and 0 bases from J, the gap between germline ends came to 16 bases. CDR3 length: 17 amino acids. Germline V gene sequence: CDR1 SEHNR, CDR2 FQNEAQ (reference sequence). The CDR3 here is CASNQQDISSGANVLTF. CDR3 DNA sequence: TGTGCCAGCAACCAACAGGATATTAGCTCTGGGGCCAACGTCCTGACTTTC.

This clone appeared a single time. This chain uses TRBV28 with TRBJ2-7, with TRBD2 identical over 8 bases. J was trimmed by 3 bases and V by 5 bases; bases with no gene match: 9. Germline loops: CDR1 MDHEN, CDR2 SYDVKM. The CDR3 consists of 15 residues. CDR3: CASSTTGGVNYEQYF. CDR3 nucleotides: TGTGCCAGCAGTACCACGGGAGGGGTTAACTACGAGCAGTACTTC.

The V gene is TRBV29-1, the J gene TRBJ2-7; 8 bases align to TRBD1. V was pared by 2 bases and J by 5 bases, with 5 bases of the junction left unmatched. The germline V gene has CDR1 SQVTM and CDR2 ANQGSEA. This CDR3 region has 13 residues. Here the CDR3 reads CSVETGQGHEQYF. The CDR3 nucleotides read TGCAGCGTTGAAACTGGACAGGGCCACGAGCAGTACTTC.

CDR3 in DNA: TGCGCCAGCACACCAGACGGGAACTATGGCTACACCTTC. Translation gives CASTPDGNYGYTF. This rearrangement joins TRBV4-1 to TRBJ1-2; D gene uncertain. Germline V gives CDR1 MGHRA, CDR2 YSYEKL. The CDR3 contains 13 residues. Trimming shortened V by 7 bases and J by 2 bases, and 11 bases separated the two germline ends.

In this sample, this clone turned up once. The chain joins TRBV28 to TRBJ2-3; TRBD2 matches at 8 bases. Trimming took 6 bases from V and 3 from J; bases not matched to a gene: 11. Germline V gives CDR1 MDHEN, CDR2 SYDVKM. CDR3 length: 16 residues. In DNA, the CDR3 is TGTGCCAGCAGCTTCCCTCCTGGCGGGAGGACAGATACGCAGTATTTT. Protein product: CASSFPPGGRTDTQYF.

The DNA for the CDR3 is TGTGCCAGCAGCTCGGGACAGGGGGTCTACGAGCAGTACTTC. Its protein is CASSSGQGVYEQYF. The V and J genes are TRBV7-9 and TRBJ2-7; 11 bases map to TRBD1. The germline V gene has CDR1 SEHNR and CDR2 FQNEAQ (reference sequence). The V segment lost 4 bases and the J segment 3 bases; nucleotides outside the gene matches: 2. This CDR3 is 14 amino acids long. The entire variable domain, with the rest obtained from reference TRBV7-9 and TRBJ2-7, is as follows: DTGVSQNPRHKITKRGQNVTFRCDPISEHNRLYWYRQTLGQGPEFLTYFQNEAQLEKSRLLSDRFSAERPKGSFSTLEIQRTEQGDSAMYLCASSSGQGVYEQYFGPGTRLTVT.

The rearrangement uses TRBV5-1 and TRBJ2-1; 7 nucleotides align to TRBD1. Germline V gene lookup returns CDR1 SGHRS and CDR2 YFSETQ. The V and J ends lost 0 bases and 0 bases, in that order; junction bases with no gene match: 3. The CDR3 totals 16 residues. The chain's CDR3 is CASSLASGGSYNEQFF. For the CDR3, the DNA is TGCGCCAGCAGCTTGGCCTCAGGGGGCTCCTACAATGAGCAGTTCTTC.

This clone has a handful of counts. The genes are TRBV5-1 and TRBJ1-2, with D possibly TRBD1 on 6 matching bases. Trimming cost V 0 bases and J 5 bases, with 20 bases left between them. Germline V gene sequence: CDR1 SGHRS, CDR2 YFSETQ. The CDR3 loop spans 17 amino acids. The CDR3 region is CASSLGGSVGAYYGYTF. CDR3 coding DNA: TGCGCCAGCAGCTTGGGGGGTTCCGTGGGGGCCTATTATGGCTACACCTTC.

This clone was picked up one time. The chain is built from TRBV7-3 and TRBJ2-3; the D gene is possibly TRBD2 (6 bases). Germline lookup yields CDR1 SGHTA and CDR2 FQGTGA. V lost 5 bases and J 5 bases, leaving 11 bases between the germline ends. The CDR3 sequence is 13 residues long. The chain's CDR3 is CASSPGAGDTQYF. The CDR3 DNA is TGTGCCAGCAGCCCCGGAGCGGGAGATACGCAGTATTTT.

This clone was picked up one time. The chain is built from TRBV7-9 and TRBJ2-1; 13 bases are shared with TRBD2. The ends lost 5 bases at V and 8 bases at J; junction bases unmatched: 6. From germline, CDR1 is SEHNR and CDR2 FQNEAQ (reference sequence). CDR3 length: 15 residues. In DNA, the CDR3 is TGTGCCAGCAGCACGAGGACTAGCGGGGGTGATGAGCAGTTCTTC. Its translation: CASSTRTSGGDEQFF.

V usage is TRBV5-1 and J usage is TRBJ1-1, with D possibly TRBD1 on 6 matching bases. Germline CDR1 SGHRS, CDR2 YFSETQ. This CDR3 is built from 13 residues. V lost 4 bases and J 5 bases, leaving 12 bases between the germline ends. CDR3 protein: CASSIGQGTEAFF. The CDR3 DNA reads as TGCGCCAGCAGCATAGGGCAGGGGACTGAAGCTTTCTTT. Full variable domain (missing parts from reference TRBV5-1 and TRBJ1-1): KAGVTQTPRYLIKTRGQQVTLSCSPISGHRSVSWYQQTPGQGLQFLFEYFSETQRNKGNFPGRFSGRQFSNSRSEMNVSTLELGDSALYLCASSIGQGTEAFFGQGTRLTVV.

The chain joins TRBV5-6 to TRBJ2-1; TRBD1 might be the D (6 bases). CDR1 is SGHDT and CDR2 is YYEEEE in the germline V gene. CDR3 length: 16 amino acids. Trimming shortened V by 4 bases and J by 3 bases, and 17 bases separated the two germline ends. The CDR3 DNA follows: TGTGCCAGCAGCCAAAGGGGGATCGTAGGCTACAATGAGCAGTTCTTC. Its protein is CASSQRGIVGYNEQFF.

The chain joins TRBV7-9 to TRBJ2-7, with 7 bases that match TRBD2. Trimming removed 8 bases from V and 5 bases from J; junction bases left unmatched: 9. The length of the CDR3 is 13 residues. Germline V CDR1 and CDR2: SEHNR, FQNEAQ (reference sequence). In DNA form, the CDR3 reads TGTGCCAGCGGCCGGAGCGGGGCAAACGAGCAGTACTTC. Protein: CASGRSGANEQYF.

The CDR3 region has the DNA TGTGCCAGCAGTGAAATCGCGAGATATACGCAGTATTTT. This sequence encodes CASSEIARYTQYF. This chain joins TRBV6-1 and TRBJ2-3; D unclear. Germline values: CDR1 MNHNS, CDR2 SASEGT. The CDR3 length is 13 residues. The germline V and J ends were trimmed by 2 bases and 7 bases, with 10 bases remaining between them.

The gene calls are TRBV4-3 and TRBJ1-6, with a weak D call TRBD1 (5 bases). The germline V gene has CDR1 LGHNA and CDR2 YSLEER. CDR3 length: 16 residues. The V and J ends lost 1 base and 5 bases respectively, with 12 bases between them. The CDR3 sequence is CASSQGAAGNNSPLHF. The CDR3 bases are TGCGCCAGCAGCCAAGGTGCGGCAGGGAATAATTCACCCCTCCACTTT.

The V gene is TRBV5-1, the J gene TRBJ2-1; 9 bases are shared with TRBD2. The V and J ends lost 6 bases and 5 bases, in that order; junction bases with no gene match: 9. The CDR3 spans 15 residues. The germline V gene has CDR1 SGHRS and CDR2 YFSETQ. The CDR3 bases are TGCGCCAGCACCCTTAGCGGGAGCCCGAACAATGAGCAGTTCTTC. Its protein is CASTLSGSPNNEQFF.

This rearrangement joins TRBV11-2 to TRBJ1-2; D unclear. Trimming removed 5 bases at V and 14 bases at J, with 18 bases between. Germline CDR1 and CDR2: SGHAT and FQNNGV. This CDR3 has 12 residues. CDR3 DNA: TGTGCCAGCAGCCGCGAGGCCAGCATGCAGACCTTC. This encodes CASSREASMQTF.

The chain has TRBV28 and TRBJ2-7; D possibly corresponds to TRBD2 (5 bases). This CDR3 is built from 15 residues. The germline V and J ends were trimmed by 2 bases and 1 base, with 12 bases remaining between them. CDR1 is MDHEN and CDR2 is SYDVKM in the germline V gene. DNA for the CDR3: TGTGCCAGCAGTTTACTAAGCGGACCTTCCTACGAGCAGTACTTC. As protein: CASSLLSGPSYEQYF.

The CDR3 reads CASSKPGQGVYEQYF. DNA of the CDR3: TGTGCCAGCAGTAAACCGGGACAGGGGGTCTACGAGCAGTACTTC. The rearrangement uses TRBV27 and TRBJ2-7; TRBD1 agrees at 11 bases. Germline CDR1 MNHEY, CDR2 SMNVEV (reference sequence). With V trimmed by 5 bases and J by 3 bases, 6 bases remained unmatched. CDR3 length: 15 amino acids.

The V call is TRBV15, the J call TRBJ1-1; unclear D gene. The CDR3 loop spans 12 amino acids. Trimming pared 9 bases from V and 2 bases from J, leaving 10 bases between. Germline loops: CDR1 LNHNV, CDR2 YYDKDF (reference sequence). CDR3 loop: CATRRQNTEAFF. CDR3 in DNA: TGTGCCACGAGGCGGCAAAACACTGAAGCTTTCTTT.